The clone carrying this T cell receptor beta chain was seen ten or more times. Its matching antigen is unknown. The sample belongs to a study of CD8 T cells in ankylosing spondylitis. TCRdb passed the 5' RACE reads through MiXCR, listing each CDR3 protein once. The profile shows 200,000 to 250,000 distinct CDR3 sequences, roughly 26% of them singletons. CDR1 DFQATT and CDR2 SNEGSKA come from the germline V gene (reference sequence). This CDR3 has 13 residues. General study points: From matched ankylosing spondylitis synovial fluid, disease-linked clones were reportedly recovered at significantly enriched levels. Clones that were linked to disease were CD8+ and were relatively rare in peripheral blood. A motif of seven or eight highly homologous TCR beta variants was seen as apparently characteristic of ankylosing spondylitis blood.

The receptor's source is a male donor with ankylosing spondylitis or in good health (not recorded which). The gene calls are TRBV20-1 and TRBJ2-3, with 9 bases fitting TRBD2. Material for sequencing was blood, either unsorted or a sorted T cell fraction (not recorded which). CDR3 sequence reads: CRMVAGVTDTQYF. CDR3 coding DNA: TGCAGGATGGTAGCGGGAGTCACAGATACGCAGTATTTT.